Listed below are T cell receptor beta chains from one sample, sequenced in a study of T cell clonotyping in hematopoietic cell transplantation. Only in-frame clones appear in the TCRdb table, and some are missing; sequencing was by immunoSEQ multiplex PCR. The sample lists about 6,500 clones, 95% to 98% occurring once. The material sequenced was peripheral blood mononuclear cells, taken before stem cell transplant. The receptors shown here come from a man between 65 and 85 years old with acute myeloid leukemia. Some clones in this sample may be carry-over from other donors' samples. The CDR3 runs from the conserved cysteine through the conserved F or W. Fields, in order: J gene, CDR3 length, clone size, V gene, D gene, CDR3 DNA, CDR3 protein. A D gene is named only where the DNA matches it firmly. A row's size may be missing; if present it is once, few, many or a size class.

>TRBJ2-5|15|-|TRBV25-1|TRBD2
TGTGCCAGCAGCGGTTGGACTAGCATAGGAGAGACCCAGTACTTC
CASSGWTSIGETQYF
>TRBJ1-4|15|-|TRBV30|TRBD1
TGTGCCTGGAGTGTACAGGGGGCCCTTAATGAAAAACTGTTTTTT
CAWSVQGALNEKLFF
>TRBJ1-2|16|-|TRBV7-2|-
TGTGCCAGCAGCTTAGACGGCCCCATAAGGAATCATGGCTACACCTTC
CASSLDGPIRNHGYTF
>TRBJ1-2|13|-|TRBV19|-
TGTGCCAGTAGTCCGGGGCAGGGGTCGGGCTACACCTTC
CASSPGQGSGYTF
>TRBJ1-6|14|-|TRBV5-1|TRBD1
TGCGCCAGTAACACAGGGGGCTGGGGGCGACCCCTCCACTTT
CASNTGGWGRPLHF
>TRBJ2-5|11|once|TRBV5-1|-
TGCGCCAGCAGCGGACAAGAGACCCAGTACTTC
CASSGQETQYF
>TRBJ2-5|15|-|TRBV5-1|TRBD2
TGCGCCAGCAGCTTGGATGCGGGGGACGGAGAGACCCAGTACTTC
CASSLDAGDGETQYF
>TRBJ1-1|15|-|TRBV6-5|TRBD1
TGTGCCAGCAGTGCCTCACAGGGGGCTTGGGCTGAAGCTTTCTTT
CASSASQGAWAEAFF
>TRBJ2-3|14|-|TRBV6-5|TRBD2
TGTGCCACCAGGACTAGCGGGAGTGCAGATACGCAGTATTTT
CATRTSGSADTQYF
>TRBJ2-5|18|-|TRBV29-1|TRBD2
TGCAGCGTTGAAGACCTCCTAGCGGGGGTTGAGTACCAAGAGACCCAGTACTTC
CSVEDLLAGVEYQETQYF
>TRBJ1-2|14|-|TRBV7-6|-
TGTGCCAGCAGCCCCAGGGGTCTCAGCTATGGCTACACCTTC
CASSPRGLSYGYTF
>TRBJ1-3|15|-|TRBV5-1|-
TGCGCCAGCAGCTTGGCGGGGGCGCCAGGAAACACCATATATTTT
CASSLAGAPGNTIYF
>TRBJ2-5|17|-|TRBV4-2|TRBD2
TGTGCCAGCAGCCAGGGTAGCGGGGGGGGAGGGATAGAGACCCAGTACTTC
CASSQGSGGGGIETQYF
>TRBJ1-5|15|-|TRBV28|-
TGTGCCAGCAGTTTAGCCCAGGCGACTCATCAGCCCCAGCATTTT
CASSLAQATHQPQHF
>TRBJ2-2|15|-|TRBV2|TRBD2
TGTGCCAGCAGTGAATGGGCGGGAGAGGTCGGGGAGCTGTTTTTT
CASSEWAGEVGELFF
>TRBJ1-1|14|-|TRBV19|-
TGTGCCAGTAGTATATCCGGGGAGAGCACTGAAGCTTTCTTT
CASSISGESTEAFF
>TRBJ2-7|15|-|TRBV4-2|TRBD1
TGTGCCAGCAGCCGAGAGGGACAGGGGGACGACGAGCAGTACTTC
CASSREGQGDDEQYF
>TRBJ1-2|13|-|TRBV7-9|-
TGTGCCAGCAGCTTAGCGGCCGGCCGGGGCTACACCTTC
CASSLAAGRGYTF
>TRBJ2-7|14|few|TRBV7-3|TRBD2
TGTGCCAGCAGCAGTATAGCGGGTACCTACGAGCAGTACTTC
CASSSIAGTYEQYF
>TRBJ2-7|14|once|TRBV19|TRBD1
TGTGCCAGTAGTTGGGACAGGCAGACCTACGAGCAGTACTTC
CASSWDRQTYEQYF
>TRBJ1-2|14|-|TRBV5-1|-
TGCGCCAGCAGCTTTCAAGGGGCCAACTATGGCTACACCTTC
CASSFQGANYGYTF
>TRBJ2-7|16|once|TRBV7-2|-
TGTGCCAGCAGCCCCTCCGGAGGGTTTCAGACCTACGAGCAGTACTTC
CASSPSGGFQTYEQYF
>TRBJ2-1|17|-|TRBV18|-
TGTGCCAGCTCACCCCAAGGGGCTAATAAGAAGGGCAATGAGCAGTTCTTC
CASSPQGANKKGNEQFF
>TRBJ1-2|14|-|TRBV5-1|-
TGCGCCAGCAGCTCGGGAGGGATGGCCTATGGCTACACCTTC
CASSSGGMAYGYTF
>TRBJ1-3|15|-|TRBV7-2|-
TGTGCCAGCAGCTTAGTTCCAGAGGGCGGATTACCCATATATTTT
CASSLVPEGGLPIYF
>TRBJ2-7|11|once|TRBV28|-
TGTGCCAGCACTAGCGCCTACGAGCAGTACTTC
CASTSAYEQYF
>TRBJ1-6|15|-|TRBV4-2|-
TGTGCCAGCAGCCGAGAATTGGGTAACAATTCACCCCTCCACTTT
CASSRELGNNSPLHF
>TRBJ2-3|16|-|TRBV5-8|TRBD1
TGTGCCAGCAGCCTTCCCCGGGACAGGGGCACAGATACGCAGTATTTT
CASSLPRDRGTDTQYF
>TRBJ1-1|14|-|TRBV7-6|-
TGTGCCAGCAGCTCGGCTGGGGCGAACACTGAAGCTTTCTTT
CASSSAGANTEAFF
>TRBJ2-2|15|-|TRBV7-2|TRBD1
TGTGCCAGCAGCCTACAGGGGGCGGGCACCGGGGAGCTGTTTTTT
CASSLQGAGTGELFF
>TRBJ2-7|12|-|TRBV25-1|-
TGTGCCAGCAGTATCAGTCTCTACGAGCAGTACTTC
CASSISLYEQYF
>TRBJ2-7|14|once|TRBV29-1|-
TGCAGCGTTGTTATCCCGCAGGGCGGCTACGAGCAGTACTTC
CSVVIPQGGYEQYF
>TRBJ1-2|14|-|TRBV19|-
TGTGCCAGTAGTATAGACAGGGGATGGAATGGCTACACCTTC
CASSIDRGWNGYTF
>TRBJ1-1|14|-|TRBV4-2|-
TGTGCCAGCAGCCAGGGGACATTCAACACTGAAGCTTTCTTT
CASSQGTFNTEAFF
>TRBJ1-2|15|-|TRBV6-6|-
TGTGCCAGCAGTTACACCGACAGAACTAACTATGGCTACACCTTC
CASSYTDRTNYGYTF
>TRBJ1-5|14|-|TRBV5-8|TRBD1
TGTGCCAGCAGCCTCGGACAGGGGCTTCAGCCCCAGCATTTT
CASSLGQGLQPQHF
>TRBJ1-2|12|-|TRBV5-1|-
TGCGCCAGCAGCCCCGCCGTAGATGGCTACACCTTC
CASSPAVDGYTF
>TRBJ2-2|15|-|TRBV4-3|-
TGCGCCAGCAGCCGAGTGCAGATGAACACCGGGGAGCTGTTTTTT
CASSRVQMNTGELFF
>TRBJ1-2|15|-|TRBV29-1|TRBD1
TGCAGCGCCGACCCCCTTCCTCGGGACAGCTATGGCTACACCTTC
CSADPLPRDSYGYTF
>TRBJ1-3|15|-|TRBV6-5|-
TGTGCCAGCATCGCAGGGCTCAGCTCTGGAAACACCATATATTTT
CASIAGLSSGNTIYF
>TRBJ2-7|13|-|TRBV28|-
TGTGCCAGCAGTTCACAGGACTCCTACGAGCAGTACTTC
CASSSQDSYEQYF
>TRBJ2-7|13|-|TRBV9|-
TGTGCCAGCAGCGTAGGGGCATCTGACGAGCAGTACTTC
CASSVGASDEQYF
>TRBJ1-4|13|-|TRBV5-1|-
TGCGCCAGCAATGTGAGGGGGGGTGAAAAACTGTTTTTT
CASNVRGGEKLFF
>TRBJ2-1|13|-|TRBV7-3|-
TGTGCCAGCAGCTTAGGCTCGGGGAATGAGCAGTTCTTC
CASSLGSGNEQFF
>TRBJ2-7|11|-|TRBV20-1|-
TGCAGTGCTAGTAGCGGCTACGAGCAGTACTTC
CSASSGYEQYF
>TRBJ2-7|17|-|TRBV5-6|TRBD2
TGTGCCAGCAGCTTGATCCGTCGGGCGGGAGAGCTCTACGAGCAGTACTTC
CASSLIRRAGELYEQYF
>TRBJ2-3|15|once|TRBV7-2|-
TGTGCCAGCAGCGCACAACAGGGATACACAGATACGCAGTATTTT
CASSAQQGYTDTQYF
>TRBJ2-7|15|-|TRBV4-3|TRBD2
TGCGCCAGCAGCCAAGAAGGGACTAGCCTTTACGAGCAGTACTTC
CASSQEGTSLYEQYF
>TRBJ2-6|17|once|TRBV19|TRBD2
TGTGCCAGTAGTATACTAGCGGGAGAGGCTGGGGCCAACGTCCTGACTTTC
CASSILAGEAGANVLTF
>TRBJ2-2|13|-|TRBV6-5|-
TGTGCCAGCGGGCGGGCGAACACCGGGGAGCTGTTTTTT
CASGRANTGELFF